This paragraph covers one TCR beta chain sequence. What it binds is unknown. CDR3-region Arm-PCR and iRepertoire HTBI primers produced the TCR beta libraries. TCRdb re-called the multiplex PCR reads through MiXCR, storing one row per CDR3 protein. The repertoire holds fewer than 400,000 distinct CDR3 sequences, with about 20% as singletons. The germline CDR1 and CDR2 sequences are SEHNR and FQNEAQ (reference sequence). The CDR3 spans 12 residues. V was shortened by 5 bases and J by 8 bases, with 9 bases between the two germline ends. This record comes from a study of regulatory T cells in long-lasting Graves disease. Time point denoted: persistent/refractory GD, antithyroid drugs over 5 years with positive TRAb. After RNA was extracted from PBMCs, the TCR library was made from it. One endocrinology department in Xi'an, China, was where patients came from. Broader study findings: The number of shared public clonotypes was higher in persistent patients (approximately 2,500) than new patients (just over 950). Repertoires from persistent disease leaned toward TRBV28, TRBJ1-2 and TRBJ2-5. TCR diversity in persistent Graves' patients was below that of newly diagnosed ones.

The chain is built from TRBV7-9 and TRBJ1-4; D uncertain. The sequences come from peripheral blood mononuclear cells (PBMCs), collected when the disease was refractory, from a patient treated with antithyroid drugs. This receptor was taken from a female donor with Graves disease. CDR3 nucleotides: TGTGCCAGCAGCCCCCCTACGGAAAAACTGTTTTTT. Encoded protein: CASSPPTEKLFF.